This TCR beta chain was recorded in a study of T-cell memory formation after mild COVID-19. In the study overall: Clustering of TCRs was largely donor specific. Findings and limits, study-wide: Clones shrinking between day 15 and 85 showed a balanced CD4/CD8 split, and those that grew later tilted toward CD4+. Shrinking CD4+ clones resided mostly in CM and EM, and CD8+ ones in EMRA. Second-wave clones with a day 37 peak had unconfirmed SARS-CoV-2 specificity.

A remark on this clonotype: Its cognate antigen is unknown.

TCRdb processed the 5' RACE reads anew with MiXCR; each CDR3 protein has one entry. The table lists 350,000 to 500,000 distinct CDR3 sequences, 20% of them singletons. This CDR3 is built from 17 residues. The trim removed 6 bases at V and 0 bases at J, leaving 7 bases unmatched. The rearrangement links TRBV12-3 or TRBV12-4 to TRBJ1-3, with TRBD1 matching 11 bases. The source of this sequence is an adult woman who had mild COVID-19 (a few samples of this study predate the infection). Cell type and time point are not known. The sample consisted of PBMCs or a T cell subset sorted from them (not recorded which). The CDR3 DNA is TGTGCCAGCAGAACGAGGACAGGGGGCCGCTCTGGAAACACCATATATTTT. Its translation: CASRTRTGGRSGNTIYF.